This T cell receptor (beta chain) was found in a study of tumor-infiltrating lymphocytes in primary liver carcinoma. About the research overall: Patients comprised men and women whose ages fell between 30 and 69 years. Samples returned roughly 3.5 to 8 million productive TCRbeta reads, a yield that was similar across tissue types. Study-wide points: No comparison of CD4+ and CD8+ repertoires was made, since the samples were bulk unsorted.

This CDR3 has 15 amino acids. Germline CDR1 SGHRS, CDR2 YFSETQ. Alongside blood RNA obtained from unsorted whole blood, germline DNA was also extracted. Patients were chronically HBV-infected and treatment-naive. Reverse transcription of roughly 0.45 ug total RNA with a constant-region primer produced TCR beta cDNA. What produced the TCR beta libraries was three nested multiplex PCR rounds using slightly modified ARM-PCR. Amplification in the first two PCR rounds was performed using TRBV1-TRBV30 forward primers and a C-beta reverse primer for about 10 cycles each. TCRdb re-called the multiplex PCR reads through MiXCR, storing one row per CDR3 protein. The data show about 320,000 distinct CDR3 sequences, about 62% seen once. Remarks on this clonotype: What it binds is unknown. An end of the junction does not agree with germline; a read error may underlie this.

This chain links TRBV5-1 with TRBJ2-7; D might be TRBD1 or TRBD2, each matching 5 bases. This receptor was identified in a man aged 35 to 55 with primary liver carcinoma and hepatitis B virus infection. Specimen: peripheral blood. CDR3 nucleotide sequence: TGCGTCAGCAGCTGGGGCATGGGACCCCGCTACGAGCAATACTTC. As protein: CVSSWGMGPRYEQYF. Combining the CDR3 with reference TRBV5-1 and TRBJ2-7 gives the whole variable domain KAGVTQTPRYLIKTRGQQVTLSCSPISGHRSVSWYQQTPGQGLQFLFEYFSETQRNKGNFPGRFSGRQFSNSRSEMNVSTLELGDSALYLCVSSWGMGPRYEQYFGPGTRLTVT.